This TCR beta chain appears in the sequencing data of a study of T-cell memory formation after mild COVID-19. Broader study findings: CD4/CD8 balance characterized clones contracting day 15 to 85, and CD4+ skew characterized later expanders. Cross-reactive memory appears to have joined, as suggested by some responding clones showing up in pre-infection memory.

This clonotype was found many times. As yet, its antigen is unknown. The authors produced TCR alpha and TCR beta cDNA libraries with sample barcodes and UMIs by 5'RACE using constant-segment primers. TCRdb processed the 5' RACE reads anew with MiXCR; each CDR3 protein has one entry. The data hold roughly 200,000 distinct CDR3 sequences, with around 18% observed a single time. The receptor comes from an adult woman who had mild COVID-19 (a few samples of this study predate the infection). Cell type and time point are not known. Material for sequencing was PBMCs or a T cell subset sorted from them (not recorded which).

The CDR3 protein is CASSPTGGDNTGELFF. The CDR3 DNA follows: TGTGCCAGCAGCCCGACAGGGGGGGATAACACCGGGGAGCTGTTTTTT. The chain combines TRBV7-3 with TRBJ2-2; TRBD1 agrees at 9 bases. The trim removed 5 bases at V and 2 bases at J, leaving 6 bases unmatched. The CDR3 totals 16 residues. Germline-derived CDR1 and CDR2 are SGHTA and FQGTGA.